This is a list of T cell receptor beta chains from one sample in a study of cytomegalovirus exposure and HLA in healthy donors. Method: immunoSEQ multiplex PCR; TCRdb's copy keeps in-frame clones and lacks some. Of fewer than 95,000 clones listed, approximately 83% are singletons. Sequencing used PBMCs. The receptor source for this set is a man aged 35 to 55 in good health and CMV-seronegative. CDR3s include the opening cysteine and the closing phenylalanine or tryptophan. Each record gives: V gene, J gene, D gene, clone size, CDR3 protein, CDR3 DNA. A D gene is named only where the DNA matches it firmly. The size entry is marked missing in some rows and otherwise reads once, few, many or a size class.

V gene: TRBV21-1; J gene: TRBJ2-5; D gene: -; clone size: -; CDR3 protein: CASSAPGTQYF; CDR3 DNA: TGTGCCAGCAGCGCTCCAGGGACCCAGTACTTC
V gene: TRBV28; J gene: TRBJ1-1; D gene: -; clone size: -; CDR3 protein: CASRRELVMNTEAFF; CDR3 DNA: TGTGCCAGCAGGAGGGAACTCGTTATGAACACTGAAGCTTTCTTT
V gene: TRBV6-5; J gene: TRBJ1-5; D gene: TRBD1; clone size: few; CDR3 protein: CASSRGTGGGQPQHF; CDR3 DNA: TGTGCCAGCAGCCGAGGGACAGGGGGCGGTCAGCCCCAGCATTTT
V gene: TRBV19; J gene: TRBJ2-7; D gene: -; clone size: once; CDR3 protein: CASSILTGITYEQYF; CDR3 DNA: TGTGCCAGTAGTATACTGACGGGGATCACCTACGAGCAGTACTTC
V gene: TRBV10-3; J gene: TRBJ1-1; D gene: -; clone size: once; CDR3 protein: CAISESVGQGTEAFF; CDR3 DNA: TGTGCCATCAGTGAGTCAGTTGGGCAGGGCACTGAAGCTTTCTTT
V gene: TRBV27; J gene: TRBJ2-7; D gene: -; clone size: -; CDR3 protein: CASSISHATYEQYF; CDR3 DNA: TGTGCCAGCAGTATCTCCCATGCGACCTACGAGCAGTACTTC
V gene: TRBV7-6; J gene: TRBJ2-1; D gene: TRBD2; clone size: -; CDR3 protein: CASSVSGEPSSYNEQFF; CDR3 DNA: TGTGCCAGCAGCGTTAGCGGGGAGCCTAGCTCCTACAATGAGCAGTTCTTC
V gene: TRBV14; J gene: TRBJ2-7; D gene: -; clone size: -; CDR3 protein: CASSQGGLPPYEQYF; CDR3 DNA: TGTGCCAGCAGCCAAGGAGGACTGCCGCCCTACGAGCAGTACTTC
V gene: TRBV12-2; J gene: TRBJ2-1; D gene: -; clone size: -; CDR3 protein: CASRLPASGGARGNEQFF; CDR3 DNA: TGTGCAAGTCGCTTACCGGCTAGCGGGGGGGCCAGGGGCAATGAGCAGTTCTTC
V gene: TRBV6-5; J gene: TRBJ1-2; D gene: -; clone size: few; CDR3 protein: CASSYQATGTYGYTF; CDR3 DNA: TGTGCCAGCAGTTACCAAGCAACAGGAACCTATGGCTACACCTTC
V gene: TRBV7-6; J gene: TRBJ1-5; D gene: -; clone size: -; CDR3 protein: CASSPRAGFQPQHF; CDR3 DNA: TGTGCCAGCAGTCCCAGGGCGGGATTCCAGCCCCAGCATTTT
V gene: TRBV5-8; J gene: TRBJ2-1; D gene: TRBD1; clone size: -; CDR3 protein: CASSLDGTGIYNEQFF; CDR3 DNA: TGTGCCAGCAGCTTGGACGGGACAGGGATCTACAATGAGCAGTTCTTC
V gene: TRBV4-3; J gene: TRBJ2-1; D gene: -; clone size: few; CDR3 protein: CASSHARGNEQFF; CDR3 DNA: TGCGCCAGCAGCCACGCCAGAGGCAATGAGCAGTTCTTC
V gene: TRBV7-9; J gene: TRBJ2-3; D gene: TRBD2; clone size: -; CDR3 protein: CASSLEGTSEDTQYF; CDR3 DNA: TGTGCCAGCAGCTTAGAGGGGACTAGTGAGGATACGCAGTATTTT
V gene: TRBV7-3; J gene: TRBJ2-1; D gene: TRBD2; clone size: -; CDR3 protein: CASRSGTSKRSYNEQFF; CDR3 DNA: TGTGCCAGCAGGTCCGGGACTAGCAAAAGGTCCTACAATGAGCAGTTCTTC
V gene: TRBV7-3; J gene: TRBJ2-7; D gene: TRBD1; clone size: -; CDR3 protein: CASSADRGYEQYF; CDR3 DNA: TGTGCCAGCAGCGCGGACAGGGGCTACGAGCAGTACTTC
V gene: TRBV4-2; J gene: TRBJ2-6; D gene: -; clone size: -; CDR3 protein: CASSLTRSYGANVLTF; CDR3 DNA: TGTGCCAGCAGCCTGACAAGGTCGTATGGGGCCAACGTCCTGACTTTC
V gene: TRBV11-2; J gene: TRBJ2-7; D gene: -; clone size: -; CDR3 protein: CASRTFRGGKESYEQYF; CDR3 DNA: TGTGCCAGCAGGACCTTTAGGGGGGGCAAAGAGTCCTACGAGCAGTACTTC
V gene: TRBV28; J gene: TRBJ1-4; D gene: -; clone size: once; CDR3 protein: CASSCPDKGYEKLFF; CDR3 DNA: TGTGCCAGCAGTTGTCCGGACAAGGGCTATGAAAAACTGTTTTTT
V gene: TRBV7-9; J gene: TRBJ2-1; D gene: -; clone size: -; CDR3 protein: CASSYTDRSSLHEQFF; CDR3 DNA: TGTGCCAGCAGCTATACCGATCGTTCTAGCTTGCATGAGCAGTTCTTC
V gene: TRBV5-1; J gene: TRBJ2-5; D gene: -; clone size: few; CDR3 protein: CASSLGRSPTGTQYF; CDR3 DNA: TGCGCCAGCAGCTTGGGGAGAAGTCCTACGGGGACCCAGTACTTC
V gene: TRBV6-4; J gene: TRBJ2-2; D gene: TRBD1; clone size: few; CDR3 protein: CASSSGQGDTGELFF; CDR3 DNA: TGTGCCAGCAGTTCGGGACAGGGCGACACCGGGGAGCTGTTTTTT
V gene: TRBV11-2; J gene: TRBJ1-1; D gene: TRBD1; clone size: -; CDR3 protein: CASSITGTGDTEAFF; CDR3 DNA: TGTGCCAGCAGCATCACCGGGACAGGGGACACTGAAGCTTTCTTT
V gene: TRBV19; J gene: TRBJ2-7; D gene: TRBD1; clone size: few; CDR3 protein: CASSYRDSSYEQYF; CDR3 DNA: TGTGCCAGTAGTTATCGGGACAGTTCCTACGAGCAGTACTTC
V gene: TRBV6-5; J gene: TRBJ2-7; D gene: TRBD2; clone size: -; CDR3 protein: CASRAPGGITYEQYF; CDR3 DNA: TGTGCCAGCAGGGCCCCGGGGGGGATCACCTACGAGCAGTACTTC
V gene: TRBV7-2; J gene: TRBJ1-1; D gene: -; clone size: -; CDR3 protein: CASSPLGANTEAFF; CDR3 DNA: TGTGCCAGCAGCCCCCTAGGGGCGAACACTGAAGCTTTCTTT
V gene: TRBV19; J gene: TRBJ2-5; D gene: -; clone size: -; CDR3 protein: CASSIAGSETQYF; CDR3 DNA: TGTGCCAGTAGTATTGCAGGGTCCGAGACCCAGTACTTC
V gene: TRBV6-1; J gene: TRBJ1-1; D gene: -; clone size: -; CDR3 protein: CASKSGSEAFF; CDR3 DNA: TGTGCCAGCAAGTCAGGCAGTGAAGCTTTCTTT